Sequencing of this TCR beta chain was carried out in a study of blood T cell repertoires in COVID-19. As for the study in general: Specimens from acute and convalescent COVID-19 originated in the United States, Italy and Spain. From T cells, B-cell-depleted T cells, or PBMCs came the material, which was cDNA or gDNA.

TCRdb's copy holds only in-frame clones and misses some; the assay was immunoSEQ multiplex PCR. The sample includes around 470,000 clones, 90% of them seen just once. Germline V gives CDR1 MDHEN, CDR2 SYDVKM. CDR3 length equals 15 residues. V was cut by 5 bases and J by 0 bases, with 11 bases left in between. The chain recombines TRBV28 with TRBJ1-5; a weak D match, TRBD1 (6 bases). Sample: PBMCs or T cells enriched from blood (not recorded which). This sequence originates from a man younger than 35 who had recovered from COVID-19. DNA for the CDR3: TGTGCCAGCAGTCCGCAGGGGTATAGCAATCAGCCCCAGCATTTT. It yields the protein CASSPQGYSNQPQHF.